This T cell receptor (beta chain) was found in a study of blood T cells in healthy people across ages. The table lists this clonotype with a few counts. Its antigen remains unidentified. Study findings and constraints: Measured against age, TCR beta diversity per million T cells decreased in a roughly linear manner. Higher diversity, along with more naive CD4+ cells, distinguished long-lived donors from aged donors.

Germline V gene lookup returns CDR1 SGHDT and CDR2 YYEEEE. This CDR3 is built from 15 residues. V was cut by 3 bases and J by 0 bases, with 11 bases left in between. A J-beta primer mix and a sample-barcoded 5' primer were used in a second PCR of roughly 6 to 11 cycles. Each of the samples gave a minimum of 2.5 million paired-end reads that contained CDR3. TCRdb called the 5' RACE reads again in MiXCR, with one record for every CDR3 protein. The table shows about 720,000 distinct CDR3 sequences, with approximately 21% occurring only once. The source material was blood. The rearrangement uses TRBV5-6 and TRBJ2-3, with D possibly TRBD1 on 6 matching bases. The origin of this receptor is a man in his sixties or seventies in good health. CDR3 sequence reads: CASSWGLGSTDTQYF. The CDR3 bases are TGTGCCAGCAGCTGGGGGCTCGGTAGCACAGATACGCAGTATTTT.